This is a list of T cell receptor beta chains from one sample in a study of control samples from healthy donors and cancer patients. Produced via immunoSEQ multiplex PCR; TCRdb's table is partial and in-frame only. The sample lists about 140,000 clones; just under 95% were seen once. The source material was blood. These receptors all stem from a young man in good health. CDR3s include the opening cysteine and the closing phenylalanine or tryptophan. D genes are given only for firm matches. Part of the rows lack a size; the others show once, few, many or a class for expanded clones.

V gene,clone size,CDR3 length,J gene,D gene,CDR3 DNA,CDR3 protein
TRBV9,.,14,TRBJ1-2,TRBD1,TGTGCCAGCAGCGCCGGGACAGCAACCCAGGGCTACACCTTC,CASSAGTATQGYTF
TRBV18,.,11,TRBJ2-7,.,TGTGCCAGCTCACCCGACTACGAGCAGTACTTC,CASSPDYEQYF
TRBV29-1,once,11,TRBJ2-7,.,TGCAGCGTTGCCGAGACCTACGAGCAGTACTTC,CSVAETYEQYF
TRBV28,.,14,TRBJ2-7,.,TGTGCCAGCACCCCATGGGGACTCCCGGGCGAGCAGTACTTC,CASTPWGLPGEQYF
TRBV5-4,.,14,TRBJ2-3,.,TGTGCCAGCAGCTTGACACCCAGCACAGATACGCAGTATTTT,CASSLTPSTDTQYF
TRBV14,few,14,TRBJ1-6,.,TGTGCCAGCAGCCACGCAGGGGCGCGTTCACCCCTCCACTTT,CASSHAGARSPLHF
TRBV6-5,.,12,TRBJ2-7,.,TGTGCCAGCAGCTCCAATTCCTACGAGCAGTACTTC,CASSSNSYEQYF
TRBV7-9,.,14,TRBJ1-5,TRBD1,TGTGCCAGCAGCCCCGACAGGGGTGAACAGCCCCAGCATTTT,CASSPDRGEQPQHF
TRBV10-3,.,13,TRBJ2-2,.,TGTGCCATCAGCAAAGGGGAAACCGGGGAGCTGTTTTTT,CAISKGETGELFF
TRBV3-1/TRBV3-2,.,16,TRBJ2-5,.,TGTGCCAGCAGCCGCGGACCCAACGGCGGCCAAGAGACCCAGTACTTC,CASSRGPNGGQETQYF
TRBV15,.,15,TRBJ2-1,TRBD2,TGTGCCACCAGCCCCATAGCGGGAGACTACAATGAGCAGTTCTTC,CATSPIAGDYNEQFF
TRBV2,.,16,TRBJ2-3,TRBD2,TGTGCCAGCAGTGATTCGACTAGCGGTTCCACAGATACGCAGTATTTT,CASSDSTSGSTDTQYF
TRBV7-6,once,18,TRBJ2-3,.,TGTGCCAGCAGCTTAGGGTCCATGGGGCACCCCCGCACAGATACGCAGTATTTT,CASSLGSMGHPRTDTQYF
TRBV20-1,.,15,TRBJ2-3,.,TGCAGTGCTAGTTGGGACGGAGGAAGGACAGATACGCAGTATTTT,CSASWDGGRTDTQYF
TRBV6-5,.,15,TRBJ1-1,.,TGTGCCAGCAGTTACTCAGCAGGGAGGAACACTGAAGCTTTCTTT,CASSYSAGRNTEAFF
TRBV5-5,.,18,TRBJ2-1,TRBD2,TGTGCCAGCAGCTTGGGACTAGCGGGTTCGTTTTTTGTCAATGAGCAGTTCTTC,CASSLGLAGSFFVNEQFF
TRBV30,.,16,TRBJ2-1,TRBD2,TGTGCCTGGAGTGTACATCTAGCGGCACCTAACAATGAGCAGTTCTTC,CAWSVHLAAPNNEQFF
TRBV7-9,.,14,TRBJ1-2,.,TGTGCCAGCAGCTTAGCCGGACAGAACTATGGCTACACCTTC,CASSLAGQNYGYTF
TRBV9,once,16,TRBJ2-1,TRBD2,TGTGCCAGCAGCGTAGATCAGCGGGAGGGCCTAAATGAGCAGTTCTTC,CASSVDQREGLNEQFF
TRBV11-2,.,20,TRBJ2-1,.,TGTGCCAGCAGCTTAGAGACCCTTCGTTCTGGAGGCCACCCCTACAATGAGCAGTTCTTC,CASSLETLRSGGHPYNEQFF
TRBV5-6,.,15,TRBJ2-5,TRBD1,TGTGCCAGCAGCCCGGAAAGGACAGGGCAAGAGACCCAGTACTTC,CASSPERTGQETQYF
TRBV15,.,16,TRBJ1-4,.,TGTGCCACCAGCAGAGATCGGCAGACAACTAATGAAAAACTGTTTTTT,CATSRDRQTTNEKLFF
TRBV6-6,.,13,TRBJ2-7,.,TGTGCCAGCAGTTACCATCGGCGCTACGAGCAGTACTTC,CASSYHRRYEQYF
TRBV2,.,14,TRBJ2-3,.,TGTGCCAGCAGGGGGTTTGGGGTGGAGGGTACGCAGTATTTT,CASRGFGVEGTQYF
TRBV18,.,15,TRBJ1-2,TRBD1,TGTGCCAGCTCACCACAGCGGACAGGGGGCTATGGCTACACCTTC,CASSPQRTGGYGYTF
TRBV24-1,.,18,TRBJ2-2,TRBD1,TGTGCCACCAGTGATTGGACAGGGGCCTCCATAAACACCGGGGAGCTGTTTTTT,CATSDWTGASINTGELFF
TRBV10-3,.,11,TRBJ1-1,.,TGTGCGATCGGGGGTTCATCTGAAGCTTTCTTT,CAIGGSSEAFF
TRBV11-2,.,18,TRBJ2-3,.,TGTGCCAGCAGCTTAGACGCTTTGTTTTGGGGCCAAACAGATACGCAGTATTTT,CASSLDALFWGQTDTQYF
TRBV6-4,.,14,TRBJ1-2,TRBD1,TGTGCCAGCAGTGAGGACAGGCTGTCGGGCGGCTACACCTTC,CASSEDRLSGGYTF
TRBV28,.,16,TRBJ1-3,TRBD1,TGTGCCAGCAGTCCTTCACAGGGGGCGGTTGGAAACACCATATATTTT,CASSPSQGAVGNTIYF
TRBV3-1/TRBV3-2,.,13,TRBJ2-7,TRBD1,TGTGCCAGCACTCGGGGACAGAGCTACGAGCAGTACTTC,CASTRGQSYEQYF
TRBV30,.,12,TRBJ1-1,TRBD1,TGTGCCTGGAGGGGGGGGACAGATGAAGCTTTCTTT,CAWRGGTDEAFF
TRBV7-2,.,11,TRBJ2-5,.,TGTGCCAGCGCCCTAACAGAGACCCAGTACTTC,CASALTETQYF
TRBV7-2,once,15,TRBJ2-1,TRBD2,TGTGCCAGCAGCTCACTAGCGGGCTCCTACAATGAGCAGTTCTTC,CASSSLAGSYNEQFF
TRBV3-1/TRBV3-2,.,17,TRBJ1-3,.,TGTGCCAGCAGCCAAACGCGAAGAGACCTCTCTGGAAACACCATATATTTT,CASSQTRRDLSGNTIYF
TRBV12-3/TRBV12-4,.,13,TRBJ1-1,.,TGTGCCAGCAGTTTAGAGGGGGGCACTGAAGCTTTCTTT,CASSLEGGTEAFF
TRBV28,.,16,TRBJ1-1,TRBD1,TGTGCCAGCAGTTTCATGACAGGGATTTTGAACACTGAAGCTTTCTTT,CASSFMTGILNTEAFF
TRBV19,.,14,TRBJ1-6,.,TGTGCCAGTAGTATAGGGGCGAGGAATTCACCCCTCCACTTT,CASSIGARNSPLHF
TRBV19,.,15,TRBJ1-4,TRBD1,TGTGCCAGTAGTATGGGGACAGGACTTAATGAAAAACTGTTTTTT,CASSMGTGLNEKLFF
TRBV7-2,.,14,TRBJ2-5,.,TGTGCCAGCAGCACACGGGCTCAGGTAGAGACCCAGTACTTC,CASSTRAQVETQYF
TRBV5-6,.,17,TRBJ2-3,.,TGTGCCAGCAGCTTGGACTGGACTACCCTTCGCACAGATACGCAGTATTTT,CASSLDWTTLRTDTQYF
TRBV4-1,.,19,TRBJ2-7,.,TGCGCCAGCAGCCCCCGTGACCCTCGCGGGGGGACAGGCTCCTACGAGCAGTACTTC,CASSPRDPRGGTGSYEQYF
TRBV2,.,13,TRBJ1-6,.,TGTGCCAGCAGTGACAGGTTTAATTCACCCCTCCACTTT,CASSDRFNSPLHF
TRBV28,.,15,TRBJ2-7,.,TGTGCCAGCAGTGACTCCGGGACTCCCCTGGGGGAGCAGTACTTC,CASSDSGTPLGEQYF
TRBV24-1,.,15,TRBJ2-3,.,TGTGCCACCAGTATCCGCGGGACGAGCACAGATACGCAGTATTTT,CATSIRGTSTDTQYF
TRBV19,.,14,TRBJ1-2,.,TGTGCCAGTAGCAGGAGAGATTTAACCTATGGCTACACCTTC,CASSRRDLTYGYTF
TRBV28,.,17,TRBJ1-1,TRBD1,TGTGCCAGCAGATCCCCGGGACAGGGCCCGGTCGACACTGAAGCTTTCTTT,CASRSPGQGPVDTEAFF
TRBV5-1,.,13,TRBJ1-2,.,TGCGCCAGCACACTATCAGGCGGCGCAGGCTACACCTTC,CASTLSGGAGYTF
TRBV29-1,.,15,TRBJ2-2,TRBD2,TGCAGCGTTGAAGGGACGGCGGGAGCAGTCGGGGAGCTGTTTTTT,CSVEGTAGAVGELFF
TRBV28,once,15,TRBJ2-7,TRBD1,TGTGCCAGCAGATCCCTGGGACAGGGGCTCTACGAGCAGTACTTC,CASRSLGQGLYEQYF
TRBV7-8,.,15,TRBJ1-5,.,TGTGCCAGCAGCGTCCGGGACATTACGAATCAGCCCCAGCATTTT,CASSVRDITNQPQHF
TRBV2,.,16,TRBJ2-1,.,TGTGCCAGCAGTGAAGCGCTTCAGGGCCTAGCCAAAGAGCAGTTCTTC,CASSEALQGLAKEQFF
TRBV7-2,.,14,TRBJ1-5,.,TGTGCCAGCAGTACGTGGGGAATATATCAGCCCCAGCATTTT,CASSTWGIYQPQHF
TRBV25-1,.,14,TRBJ1-6,.,TGTGCCAGCAGTGAAAGGGGATTGGGCTCACCCCTCCACTTT,CASSERGLGSPLHF